This is a list of T cell receptor beta chains from one sample in a study of a mutant IDH1 vaccine in newly diagnosed glioma. These receptors' antigens are unknown. Profiled with immunoSEQ multiplex PCR; TCRdb holds only in-frame clones, not every one. The sample holds roughly 76,000 clones, about 82% seen once. This material consisted of PBMCs, taken from a glioma patient whose treatment included an IDH1 peptide vaccine. The origin of the receptors is a man aged 30 to 39 with glioma. Some clones in this sample may be carry-over from other donors' samples. The CDR3 runs from the conserved cysteine through the conserved F or W. The D gene is left open where the match is weak. Only part of the rows carry a size: once, few, many, or a class if the clone is expanded.

j_call: TRBJ1-2; clone_size: -; d_call: TRBD1; v_call: TRBV9; cdr3_nt: TGTGCCAGCAGCCATAATCAAGACAGGGAGAAACACTATGGCTACACCTTC; cdr3_aa: CASSHNQDREKHYGYTF
j_call: TRBJ1-6; clone_size: -; d_call: -; v_call: TRBV2; cdr3_nt: TGTGCCAGCAGTGAAGAGAGTTGGCAGGGGCTCCACTTT; cdr3_aa: CASSEESWQGLHF
j_call: TRBJ2-3; clone_size: -; d_call: TRBD1; v_call: TRBV28; cdr3_nt: TGTGCCAGCAGGAACAGGGGGAATTGGGACACAGATACGCAGTATTTT; cdr3_aa: CASRNRGNWDTDTQYF
j_call: TRBJ2-7; clone_size: -; d_call: -; v_call: TRBV2; cdr3_nt: TGTGCCAGCATTAACAGCTACGAGCAGTACTTC; cdr3_aa: CASINSYEQYF
j_call: TRBJ1-5; clone_size: -; d_call: -; v_call: TRBV7-6; cdr3_nt: TGTGCCAGCAGCCTGGGGGTAGGTCAGCCCCAGCATTTT; cdr3_aa: CASSLGVGQPQHF
j_call: TRBJ2-4; clone_size: -; d_call: TRBD2; v_call: TRBV9; cdr3_nt: TGTGCCAGCAGCGCAGCGGGGGGCAAAAACATTCAGTACTTC; cdr3_aa: CASSAAGGKNIQYF
j_call: TRBJ2-2; clone_size: -; d_call: TRBD1; v_call: TRBV6-6; cdr3_nt: TGTGCCAGCACCCATTCCGGGACAGGGAACACCGGGGAGCTGTTTTTT; cdr3_aa: CASTHSGTGNTGELFF
j_call: TRBJ1-4; clone_size: once; d_call: -; v_call: TRBV7-2; cdr3_nt: TGTGCCAGCAGCTTAGGGTCATGGGCAACTAATGAAAAACTGTTTTTT; cdr3_aa: CASSLGSWATNEKLFF
j_call: TRBJ1-2; clone_size: -; d_call: -; v_call: TRBV5-1; cdr3_nt: TGCGCCAGCGCCTCAGGGGTACGAAGGGGAGATGGCTACACCTTC; cdr3_aa: CASASGVRRGDGYTF
j_call: TRBJ1-2; clone_size: -; d_call: -; v_call: TRBV7-2; cdr3_nt: TGTGCCAGCAGCTTCGGGGGTAACTATGGCTACACCTTC; cdr3_aa: CASSFGGNYGYTF
j_call: TRBJ2-3; clone_size: -; d_call: TRBD2; v_call: TRBV5-1; cdr3_nt: TGCGCCAGCAGCTTGGCCTCCCAGCGGGGAACAGATACGCAGTATTTT; cdr3_aa: CASSLASQRGTDTQYF
j_call: TRBJ2-3; clone_size: -; d_call: -; v_call: TRBV27; cdr3_nt: TGTGCCAGCAGTTTAAGGGGGACTACGCAGTATTTT; cdr3_aa: CASSLRGTTQYF
j_call: TRBJ1-2; clone_size: -; d_call: -; v_call: TRBV10-3; cdr3_nt: TGTGCCATCAGTGGGGCAGGGAATAACTATGGCTACACCTTC; cdr3_aa: CAISGAGNNYGYTF
j_call: TRBJ2-5; clone_size: -; d_call: -; v_call: TRBV9; cdr3_nt: TGTGCCAGCAGCGCAGGGAATCCAGAGACCCAGTACTTC; cdr3_aa: CASSAGNPETQYF
j_call: TRBJ2-3; clone_size: -; d_call: TRBD2; v_call: TRBV28; cdr3_nt: TGTGCCAGCAGTGCCTCTAGCGGGGGGTCTACAGATACGCAGTATTTT; cdr3_aa: CASSASSGGSTDTQYF
j_call: TRBJ1-2; clone_size: -; d_call: -; v_call: TRBV30; cdr3_nt: TGTGCCTGGCAAAAAGACAGTAACTATGGCTACACCTTC; cdr3_aa: CAWQKDSNYGYTF
j_call: TRBJ2-1; clone_size: once; d_call: -; v_call: TRBV10-1; cdr3_nt: TGCGCCAGCAGTGAGACCGGGATGGTCTCCTACAATGAGCAGTTCTTC; cdr3_aa: CASSETGMVSYNEQFF
j_call: TRBJ2-7; clone_size: -; d_call: -; v_call: TRBV5-1; cdr3_nt: TGCGCCAGCCGCCTAGGTAACGAGCAGTACTTC; cdr3_aa: CASRLGNEQYF